There are many counts of the clone carrying this TCR beta chain. These data belong to a study of T cells in Graves' hyperthyroidism and ophthalmopathy. Fresh peripheral blood, approximately 9.6 ml, yielded the PBMCs. The germline gives CDR1 SGHRS, CDR2 YFSETQ. The ends lost 0 bases at V and 7 bases at J; junction bases unmatched: 13. This CDR3 is 17 amino acids long. Template material for amplifying TCR beta CDR3 regions consisted of RNA transcripts. When the TCR CDR3 underwent first-round RT-PCR, the HTBI primer set was used. In TCRdb, the multiplex PCR reads were re-called with MiXCR into one record per CDR3 protein. The sample carries about 96,000 distinct CDR3 sequences, just over 50% recorded once.

The J gene is TRBJ2-7, the V gene TRBV5-1; 10 nucleotides match TRBD2. This receptor was obtained from a woman in her thirties or forties with Graves' hyperthyroidism. The sample taken for sequencing was blood. CDR3 in amino acids: CASSLEPAGSGGWEQYF. CDR3 nucleotide sequence: TGCGCCAGCAGCTTGGAACCCGCGGGTAGCGGGGGGTGGGAGCAGTACTTC.